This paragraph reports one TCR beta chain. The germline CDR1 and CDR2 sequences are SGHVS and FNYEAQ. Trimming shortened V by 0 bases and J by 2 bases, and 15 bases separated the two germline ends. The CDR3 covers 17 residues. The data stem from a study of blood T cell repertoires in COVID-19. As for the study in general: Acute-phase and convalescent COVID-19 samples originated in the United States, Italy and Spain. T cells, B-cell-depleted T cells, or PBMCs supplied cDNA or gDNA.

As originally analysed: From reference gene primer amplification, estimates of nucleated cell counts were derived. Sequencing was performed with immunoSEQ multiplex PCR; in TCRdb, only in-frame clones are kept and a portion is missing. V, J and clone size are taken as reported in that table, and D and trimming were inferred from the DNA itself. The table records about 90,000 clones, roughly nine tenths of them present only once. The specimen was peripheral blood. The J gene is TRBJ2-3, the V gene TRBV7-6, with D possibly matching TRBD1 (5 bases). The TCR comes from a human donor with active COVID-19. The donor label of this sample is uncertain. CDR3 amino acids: CASSLAQNRLFTDTQYF. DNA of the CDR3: TGTGCCAGCAGCTTAGCGCAAAACAGGCTATTCACAGATACGCAGTATTTT.